Detailed here is one T cell receptor (beta chain). Its antigen is currently unknown. The source of the sample is a study of blood T cells in healthy people across ages. Points from the study as a whole: Age advanced and TCR beta diversity per million T cells fell, roughly linearly. Long-lived donors had more naive CD4+ cells and higher diversity than aged donors.

PCR was performed a second time for about 6 to 11 cycles using a sample-barcoded 5' primer and a J-beta primer mix. Each TCR beta cDNA got a 12-nucleotide random molecular identifier. Each CDR3 protein is one row after TCRdb ran MiXCR on the 5' RACE reads. Here the sample spans 950,000 to 1,200,000 distinct CDR3 sequences, approximately 38% being singletons. Healthy Caucasian individuals from Russia aged roughly 6 to 95 served as donors. Sequenced material: blood. The TCR was taken from a man aged 18 to 29 in good health.

CDR3: CSAGEEGNYGYTF. CDR3 sequence (DNA): TGCAGCGCGGGGGAAGAGGGGAACTATGGCTACACCTTC. The chain couples TRBV29-1 to TRBJ1-2; maybe TRBD1 (5 bases). V was shortened by 7 bases and J by 2 bases, with 14 bases between the two germline ends. This CDR3 is 13 amino acids long. The germline gives CDR1 SQVTM, CDR2 ANQGSEA.